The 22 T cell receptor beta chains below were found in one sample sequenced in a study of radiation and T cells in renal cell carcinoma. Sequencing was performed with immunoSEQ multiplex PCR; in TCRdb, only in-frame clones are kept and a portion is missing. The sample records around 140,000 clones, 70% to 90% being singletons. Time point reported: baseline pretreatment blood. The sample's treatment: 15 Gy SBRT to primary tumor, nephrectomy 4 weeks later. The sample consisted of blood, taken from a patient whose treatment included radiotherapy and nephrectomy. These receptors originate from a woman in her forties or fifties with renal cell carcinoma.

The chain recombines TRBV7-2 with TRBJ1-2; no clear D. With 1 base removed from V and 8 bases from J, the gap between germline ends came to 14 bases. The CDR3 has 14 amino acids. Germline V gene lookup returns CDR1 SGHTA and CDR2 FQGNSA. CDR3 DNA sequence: TGTGCCAGCAGCTTAGATCCCGGGCCTCTAGGCTACACCTTC. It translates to CASSLDPGPLGYTF. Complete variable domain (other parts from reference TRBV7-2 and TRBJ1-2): GAGVSQSPSNKVTEKGKDVELRCDPISGHTALYWYRQSLGQGLEFLIYFQGNSAPDKSGLPSDRFSAERTGGSVSTLTIQRTQQEDSAVYLCASSLDPGPLGYTFGSGTRLTVV.

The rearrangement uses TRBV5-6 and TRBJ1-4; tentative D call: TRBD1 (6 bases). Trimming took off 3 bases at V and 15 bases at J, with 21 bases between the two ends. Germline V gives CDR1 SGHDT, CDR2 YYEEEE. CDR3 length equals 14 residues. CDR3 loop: CASSYRDTPQSVFF. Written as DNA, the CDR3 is TGTGCCAGCAGCTATCGGGACACCCCTCAGTCGGTGTTTTTT.

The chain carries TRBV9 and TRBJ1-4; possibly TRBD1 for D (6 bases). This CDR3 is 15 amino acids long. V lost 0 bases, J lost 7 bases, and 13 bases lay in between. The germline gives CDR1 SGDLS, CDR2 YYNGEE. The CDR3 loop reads CASSVGVGGTEKLFF. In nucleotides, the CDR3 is TGTGCCAGCAGCGTAGGAGTAGGGGGGACTGAAAAACTGTTTTTT.

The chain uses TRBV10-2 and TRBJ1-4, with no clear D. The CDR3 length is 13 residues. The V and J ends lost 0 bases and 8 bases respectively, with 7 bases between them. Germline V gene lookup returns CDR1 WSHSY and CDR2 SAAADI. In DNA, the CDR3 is TGCGCCAGCAGTGAGTCCGGCCGGGAAAAACTGTTTTTT. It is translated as CASSESGREKLFF.

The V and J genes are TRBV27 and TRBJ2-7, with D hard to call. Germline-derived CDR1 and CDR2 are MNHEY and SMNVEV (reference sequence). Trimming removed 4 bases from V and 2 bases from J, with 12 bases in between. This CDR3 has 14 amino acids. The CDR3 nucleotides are TGTGCCAGCAGTTCACCGCGGCTAGCCTACGAGCAGTACTTC. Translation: CASSSPRLAYEQYF.

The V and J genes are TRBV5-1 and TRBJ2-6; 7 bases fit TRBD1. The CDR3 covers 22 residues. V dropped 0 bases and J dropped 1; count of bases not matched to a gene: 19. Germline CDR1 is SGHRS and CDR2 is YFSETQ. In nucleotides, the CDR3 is TGCGCCAGCAGCTTGGTCCCCATACGATCGACAGGGAGCACGTCTGGGGCCAACGTCCTGACTTTC. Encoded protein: CASSLVPIRSTGSTSGANVLTF.

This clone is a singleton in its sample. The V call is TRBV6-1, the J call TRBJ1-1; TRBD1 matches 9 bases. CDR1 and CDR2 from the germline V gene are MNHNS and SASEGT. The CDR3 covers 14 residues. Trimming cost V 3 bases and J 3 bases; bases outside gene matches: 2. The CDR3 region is CASSETGGDTEAFF. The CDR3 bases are TGTGCCAGCAGTGAGACAGGGGGGGACACTGAAGCTTTCTTT.

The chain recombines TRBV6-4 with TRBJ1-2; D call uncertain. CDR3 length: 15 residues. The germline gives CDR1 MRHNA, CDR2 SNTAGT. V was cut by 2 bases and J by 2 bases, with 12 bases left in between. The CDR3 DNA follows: TGTGCCAGCAGTGACAATATTCAGCCGAACTATGGCTACACCTTC. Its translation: CASSDNIQPNYGYTF.

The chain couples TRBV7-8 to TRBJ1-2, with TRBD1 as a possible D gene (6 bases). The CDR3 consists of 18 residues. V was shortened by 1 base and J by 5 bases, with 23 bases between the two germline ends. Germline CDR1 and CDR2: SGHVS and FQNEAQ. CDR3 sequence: CASSLERLLRTAVYGYTF. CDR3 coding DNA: TGTGCCAGCAGCTTAGAACGGCTCCTACGGACAGCGGTTTATGGCTACACCTTC.

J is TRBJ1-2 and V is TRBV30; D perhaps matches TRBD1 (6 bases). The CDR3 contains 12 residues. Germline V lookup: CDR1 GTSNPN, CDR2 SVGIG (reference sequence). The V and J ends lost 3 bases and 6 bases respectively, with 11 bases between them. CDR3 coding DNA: TGTGCCTGGAGAGTAGGGGGGGATGGCTACACCTTC. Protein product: CAWRVGGDGYTF.

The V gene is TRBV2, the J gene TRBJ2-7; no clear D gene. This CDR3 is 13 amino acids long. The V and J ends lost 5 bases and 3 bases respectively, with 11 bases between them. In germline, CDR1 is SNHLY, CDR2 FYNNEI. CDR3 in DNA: TGTGCCAGCAGTCAAATGGACGGCTACGAGCAGTACTTC. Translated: CASSQMDGYEQYF.

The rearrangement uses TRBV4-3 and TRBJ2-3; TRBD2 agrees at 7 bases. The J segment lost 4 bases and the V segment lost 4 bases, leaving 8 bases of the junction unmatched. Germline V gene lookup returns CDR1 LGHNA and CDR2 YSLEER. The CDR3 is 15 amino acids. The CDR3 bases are TGCGCCAGCAGCCCGAGTGCGGGAGAGGCAGATACGCAGTATTTT. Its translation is CASSPSAGEADTQYF.

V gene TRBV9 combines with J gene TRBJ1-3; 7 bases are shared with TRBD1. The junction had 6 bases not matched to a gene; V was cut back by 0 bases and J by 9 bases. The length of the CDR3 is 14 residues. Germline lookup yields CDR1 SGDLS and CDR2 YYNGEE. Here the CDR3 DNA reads TGTGCCAGCAGCGTAGCTGGGACAGAGGGCACCATATATTTT. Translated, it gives CASSVAGTEGTIYF.

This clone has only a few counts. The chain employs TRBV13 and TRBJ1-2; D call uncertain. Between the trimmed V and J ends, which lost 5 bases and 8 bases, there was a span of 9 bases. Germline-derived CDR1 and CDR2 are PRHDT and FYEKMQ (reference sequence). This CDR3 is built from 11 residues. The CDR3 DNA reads TGTGCCAGCAGCCGACAAGAAGGCTACACCTTC. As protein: CASSRQEGYTF.

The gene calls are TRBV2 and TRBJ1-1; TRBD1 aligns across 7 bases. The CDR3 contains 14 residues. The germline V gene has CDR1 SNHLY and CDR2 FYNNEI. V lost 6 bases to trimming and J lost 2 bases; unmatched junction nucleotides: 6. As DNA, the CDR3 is TGTGCCAGCAGAATGGGACAGAGTAACACTGAAGCTTTCTTT. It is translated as CASRMGQSNTEAFF.

CDR3 in amino acids: CASKLQGGNTGELFF. The CDR3 DNA is TGTGCCAGCAAACTACAGGGGGGTAACACCGGGGAGCTGTTTTTT. The chain employs TRBV6-5 and TRBJ2-2, with TRBD1 matching 8 bases. V shed 7 bases and J 2 bases; nucleotides not matched to a gene: 6. The CDR3 totals 15 residues. The V gene's germline CDR1 is MNHEY and CDR2 SVGAGI.

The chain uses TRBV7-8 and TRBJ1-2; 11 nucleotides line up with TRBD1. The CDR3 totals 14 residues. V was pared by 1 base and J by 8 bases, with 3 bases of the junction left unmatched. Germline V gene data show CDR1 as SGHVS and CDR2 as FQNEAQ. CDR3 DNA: TGTGCCAGCAGCTTAGGGACAGGGGGCGCGGGCTACACCTTC. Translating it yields CASSLGTGGAGYTF.

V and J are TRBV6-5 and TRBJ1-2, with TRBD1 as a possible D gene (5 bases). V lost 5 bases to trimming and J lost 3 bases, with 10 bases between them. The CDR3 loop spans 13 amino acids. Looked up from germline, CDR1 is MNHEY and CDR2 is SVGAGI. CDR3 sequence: CASSPGVYYGYTF. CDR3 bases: TGTGCCAGCAGTCCGGGGGTATACTATGGCTACACCTTC.

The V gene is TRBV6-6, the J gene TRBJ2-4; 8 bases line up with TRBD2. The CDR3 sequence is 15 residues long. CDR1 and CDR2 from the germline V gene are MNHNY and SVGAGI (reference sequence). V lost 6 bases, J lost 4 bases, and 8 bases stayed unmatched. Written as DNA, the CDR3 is TGTGCCAGCAGGGATAGCGGGGAAGGAAAAAACATTCAGTACTTC. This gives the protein CASRDSGEGKNIQYF.

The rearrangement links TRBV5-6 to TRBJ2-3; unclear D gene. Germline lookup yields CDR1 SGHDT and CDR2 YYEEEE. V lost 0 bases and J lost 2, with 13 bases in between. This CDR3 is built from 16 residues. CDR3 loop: CASSLEGSGFTDTQYF. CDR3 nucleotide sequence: TGTGCCAGCAGCTTGGAAGGGTCAGGATTCACAGATACGCAGTATTTT.

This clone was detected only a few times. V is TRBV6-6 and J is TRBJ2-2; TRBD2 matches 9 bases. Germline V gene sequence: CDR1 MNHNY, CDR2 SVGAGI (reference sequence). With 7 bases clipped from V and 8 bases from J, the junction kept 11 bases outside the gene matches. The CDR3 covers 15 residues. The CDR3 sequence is CASTQGLAGIGELFF. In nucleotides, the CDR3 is TGTGCCAGCACTCAGGGGCTAGCGGGAATTGGGGAGCTGTTTTTT.

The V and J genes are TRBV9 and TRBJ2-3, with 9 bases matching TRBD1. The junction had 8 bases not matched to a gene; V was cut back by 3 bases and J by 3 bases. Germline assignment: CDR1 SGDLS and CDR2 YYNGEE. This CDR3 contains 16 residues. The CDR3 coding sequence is TGTGCCAGCAGCGGGGACGCGGGACAGGGAACAGATACGCAGTATTTT. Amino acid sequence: CASSGDAGQGTDTQYF.